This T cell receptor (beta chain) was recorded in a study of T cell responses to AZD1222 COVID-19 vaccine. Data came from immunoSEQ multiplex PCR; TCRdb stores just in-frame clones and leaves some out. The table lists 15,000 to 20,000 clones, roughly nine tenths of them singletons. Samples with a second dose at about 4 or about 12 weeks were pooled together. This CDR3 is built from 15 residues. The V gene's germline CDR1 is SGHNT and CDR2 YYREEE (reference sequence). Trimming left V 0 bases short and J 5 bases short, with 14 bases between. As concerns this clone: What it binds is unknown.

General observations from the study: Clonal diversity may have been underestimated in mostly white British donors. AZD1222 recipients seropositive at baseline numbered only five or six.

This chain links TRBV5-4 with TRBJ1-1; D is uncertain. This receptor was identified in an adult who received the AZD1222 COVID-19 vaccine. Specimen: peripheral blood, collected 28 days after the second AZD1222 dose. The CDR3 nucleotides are TGTGCCAGCAGCTTGGCGCGGGGTAAAGGGACTGAAGCTTTCTTT. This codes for CASSLARGKGTEAFF.